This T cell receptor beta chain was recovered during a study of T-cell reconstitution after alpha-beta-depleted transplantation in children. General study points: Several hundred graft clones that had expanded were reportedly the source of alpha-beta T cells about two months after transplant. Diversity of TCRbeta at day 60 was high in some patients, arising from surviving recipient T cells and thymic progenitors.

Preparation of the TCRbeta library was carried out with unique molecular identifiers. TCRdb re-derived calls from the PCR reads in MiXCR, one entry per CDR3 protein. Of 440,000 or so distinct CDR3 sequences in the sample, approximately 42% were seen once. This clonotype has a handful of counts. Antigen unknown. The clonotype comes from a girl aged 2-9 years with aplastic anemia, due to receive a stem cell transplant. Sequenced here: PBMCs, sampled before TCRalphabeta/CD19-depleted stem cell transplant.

The CDR3 DNA reads TGTGCCAGCAGCTTAGTCGGGTACTACGAGCAGTACTTC. It encodes CASSLVGYYEQYF. The rearrangement links TRBV7-9 to TRBJ2-7; D remains ambiguous. Trimming cost V 1 base and J 3 bases, with 7 bases left between them. The germline V gene encodes CDR1 SEHNR and CDR2 FQNEAQ (reference sequence). The CDR3 spans 13 residues.